This T cell receptor (beta chain) was identified during a study of CD8 T cells in ankylosing spondylitis. Study conclusions and caveats: A subset of motif variants has previously been described in the synovial fluid and blood of reactive arthritis. Made up of about eight highly homologous variants, a TCR beta motif appeared characteristic of ankylosing spondylitis blood.

Germline V CDR1 and CDR2: KGHDR, SFDVKD. The CDR3 totals 11 residues. V lost 2 bases to trimming and J lost 3 bases, with 0 bases between them. Quantitative 5'-RACE was performed with molecular barcodes, and it yielded the TCR beta libraries. TCRdb re-called the 5' RACE reads through MiXCR, storing one row per CDR3 protein. Of hundreds of thousands of distinct CDR3 sequences in the sample, about 12% were seen once. This clonotype appeared a few times. Antigen: not known. Sequencing was done on a sample of blood, either unsorted or a sorted T cell fraction (not recorded which). The chain links TRBV24-1 to TRBJ1-1; D ambiguous. The source of this sequence is a male donor with ankylosing spondylitis. The CDR3 loop reads CATSDYTEAFF. The CDR3 nucleotides read TGTGCCACCAGTGATTACACTGAAGCTTTCTTT.